One sample yielded the 24 T cell receptor beta chains listed below, sequenced in a study of blood T cells in healthy people across ages. With a J-beta primer mix and a sample-barcoded 5' primer, a second PCR ran about 7 to 12 cycles. TCRdb reprocessed the 5' RACE reads via MiXCR and lists one record per CDR3 protein. The sample lists about 1,800,000 distinct CDR3 sequences, 28% occurring once. The sample taken for sequencing was blood. These receptors all come from a woman in her twenties or thirties in good health.

This clonotype was observed a few times. One base away lies a much larger clone, so this may be a sequencing read error. The chain couples TRBV20-1 to TRBJ1-2; 10 bases match TRBD1. The germline V gene has CDR1 DFQATT and CDR2 SNEGSKA (reference sequence). Trimming at V came to 0 bases and at J to 3 bases, leaving 10 bases not matched to a gene. This CDR3 is built from 17 residues. CDR3: CSARDTTGGPDYYGYTF. CDR3 sequence (DNA): TGCAGTGCTAGAGATACGACAGGGGGCCCGGATTACTATGGCTACACCTTC.

The chain uses TRBV5-1 and TRBJ2-2; 7 bases are a match to TRBD1. Germline CDR1 and CDR2: SGHRS and YFSETQ. CDR3 size: 13 residues. J lost 9 bases, V lost 4 bases, and 6 bases had no gene match. The CDR3: CASSTQGTRELFF. As DNA, the CDR3 is TGCGCCAGCAGCACACAGGGGACCAGGGAGCTGTTTTTT.

Only a few counts were recorded for this clonotype. The gene calls are TRBV7-9 and TRBJ1-3; 9 bases fit TRBD1. Germline V gives CDR1 SEHNR, CDR2 FQNEAQ (reference sequence). Germline trimming cut 1 base from V and 7 bases from J; bases unmatched to any gene: 14. This CDR3 is 18 amino acids long. CDR3 coding DNA: TGTGCCAGCAGCTTAGATGTTGGCGGACAGGGGTTTTGGAACACCATATATTTT. Protein product: CASSLDVGGQGFWNTIYF.

There are many counts of this clonotype. The chain combines TRBV20-1 with TRBJ2-1; the D is unclear. The CDR3 is 11 amino acids. Per the germline V gene, CDR1 is DFQATT and CDR2 is SNEGSKA (reference sequence). V dropped 8 bases and J dropped 3 bases, with 8 bases sitting between them. The CDR3: CSTKDYNEQFF. The CDR3 DNA reads TGCAGTACTAAAGACTACAATGAGCAGTTCTTC.

This clonotype was counted between two and nine times. The chain combines TRBV20-1 with TRBJ1-3, with D unclear. Germline V gene data show CDR1 as DFQATT and CDR2 as SNEGSKA (reference sequence). The CDR3 runs 13 residues. Trimming cost V 2 bases and J 3 bases, with 8 bases left between them. CDR3 region: CSARSTGGNTIYF. The CDR3 DNA reads TGCAGTGCTAGATCGACTGGTGGAAACACCATATATTTT.

With respect to this clonotype: The junction differs from germline at one of its ends, possibly a read error. J is TRBJ2-5 and V is TRBV4-3; D ambiguous. Germline V CDR1 and CDR2: LGHNA, YSLEER. This CDR3 spans 16 amino acids. The CDR3 DNA is TGCGCCGGCAGCCAAGATCTGGGTGGTTCGCAAGAGACCCAGTACTTC. It specifies CAGSQDLGGSQETQYF.

The chain uses TRBV11-2 and TRBJ2-7; D is unresolved. V was shortened by 4 bases and J by 2 bases, with 12 bases between the two germline ends. Germline CDR1 SGHAT, CDR2 FQNNGV. The length of the CDR3 is 14 residues. CDR3 amino acids: CASSSRAATYEQYF. CDR3 DNA sequence: TGTGCCAGCAGCTCCCGGGCCGCTACCTACGAGCAGTACTTC.

With respect to this clonotype: Possible read error: a much larger clone is one base away. The chain employs TRBV5-5 and TRBJ1-2, with D possibly being TRBD1 (5 bases). In germline, CDR1 is SGHKS, CDR2 YYEKEE (reference sequence). Deletions cut 4 bases from V and 4 bases from J, with 14 bases between. This CDR3 has 14 residues. Here the CDR3 DNA reads TGTGCCAGCAGCGTTCGTGGGGACGTCTATGGCTACACCTTC. Translation: CASSVRGDVYGYTF. Full variable domain (outside the CDR3, taken from reference TRBV5-5 and TRBJ1-2): DAGVTQSPTHLIKTRGQQVTLRCSPISGHKSVSWYQQVLGQGPQFIFQYYEKEERGRGNFPDRFSARQFPNYSSELNVNALLLGDSALYLCASSVRGDVYGYTFGSGTRLTVV.

The chain recombines TRBV20-1 with TRBJ2-5; 7 bases line up with TRBD1. The CDR3 is 15 amino acids. The ends lost 2 bases at V and 5 bases at J; junction bases unmatched: 11. Germline V gene data show CDR1 as DFQATT and CDR2 as SNEGSKA (reference sequence). The chain's CDR3 is CSARPPQGSEETQYF. The CDR3 nucleotides read TGCAGTGCTAGACCTCCACAGGGGTCAGAGGAGACCCAGTACTTC.

The sample holds a few counts of this clonotype. The genes are TRBV7-3 and TRBJ2-1, with 11 bases that match TRBD2. With 6 bases clipped from V and 2 bases from J, the junction kept 9 bases outside the gene matches. Germline V lookup: CDR1 SGHTA, CDR2 FQGTGA. The CDR3 length is 17 residues. The CDR3 DNA follows: TGTGCCAGCAGTCGTAGCGGGGGGGCCTATACCTACAATGAGCAGTTCTTC. Encoded protein: CASSRSGGAYTYNEQFF.

The chain joins TRBV15 to TRBJ2-6; no clear D. Germline lookup yields CDR1 LNHNV and CDR2 YYDKDF (reference sequence). V dropped 6 bases and J dropped 4 bases, with 10 bases sitting between them. This CDR3 spans 14 amino acids. CDR3 residues: CATRKRMGANVLTF. The CDR3, as DNA: TGTGCCACCAGAAAGAGGATGGGGGCCAACGTCCTGACTTTC.

In its sample, this clonotype was seen a few times. The genes are TRBV5-6 and TRBJ1-2; D gene uncertain. The ends were cut back, 4 bases at V and 3 bases at J, with 13 bases in the middle. The germline gives CDR1 SGHDT, CDR2 YYEEEE. The CDR3 extends over 14 amino acids. The CDR3 loop reads CASSPDIPHYGYTF. CDR3 in DNA: TGTGCCAGCAGCCCTGACATCCCCCACTATGGCTACACCTTC.

The sample holds many counts of this clonotype. This chain joins TRBV29-1 and TRBJ1-2, with unresolved D. The germline V gene encodes CDR1 SQVTM and CDR2 ANQGSEA. This CDR3 comprises 14 residues. Trimming removed 4 bases at V and 7 bases at J, with 19 bases between. DNA of the CDR3: TGCAGCGTTGCCCTCCTCGGGGAAGGAAGTGGCTACACCTTC. It specifies CSVALLGEGSGYTF.

The chain has TRBV7-2 and TRBJ2-5; D perhaps matches TRBD2 (6 bases). Looked up from germline, CDR1 is SGHTA and CDR2 is FQGNSA. Trimming shortened V by 3 bases and J by 5 bases, and 16 bases separated the two germline ends. This CDR3 contains 15 residues. Here the CDR3 DNA reads TGTGCCAGCAGCTTCCCAAATAGCGCGGGGGAGACCCAGTACTTC. Translation gives CASSFPNSAGETQYF.

This clonotype has ten or more counts. This chain links TRBV4-1 with TRBJ2-1; possibly TRBD1 for D (5 bases). The CDR3 has 16 amino acids. Germline CDR1 reads MGHRA; CDR2 reads YSYEKL. V was pared by 0 bases and J by 6 bases, with 15 bases between. The CDR3 DNA reads TGCGCCAGCAGCCAAGATGGGGCCACTCCCCCCAATGAGCAGTTCTTC. Residues: CASSQDGATPPNEQFF.

Many counts were recorded for this clonotype. The rearrangement links TRBV20-1 to TRBJ1-4; possible D gene TRBD1, 6 bases. Germline-derived CDR1 and CDR2 are DFQATT and SNEGSKA (reference sequence). This CDR3 has 13 amino acids. V was shortened by 6 bases and J by 1 base, with 9 bases between the two germline ends. The CDR3 DNA follows: TGCAGTGCCCAACAGGGAACTAATGAAAAACTGTTTTTT. It encodes CSAQQGTNEKLFF.

The chain has TRBV20-1 and TRBJ2-7; no reliable D call. Trimming removed 2 bases from V and 2 bases from J, with 4 bases in between. This CDR3 is 11 amino acids long. The germline gives CDR1 DFQATT, CDR2 SNEGSKA (reference sequence). Here the CDR3 DNA reads TGCAGTGCTAGAATGGCCTACGAGCAGTACTTC. This sequence encodes CSARMAYEQYF.

This clonotype was seen repeatedly, ten times or more. The chain uses TRBV20-1 and TRBJ2-7, with 15 bases lining up with TRBD2. This CDR3 contains 15 residues. V trimming: 6 bases; J trimming: 3 bases; junction bases outside the gene matches: 6. CDR1 and CDR2 (germline): DFQATT, SNEGSKA (reference sequence). CDR3 sequence reads: CSASGLAGGGYEQYF. Written as DNA, the CDR3 is TGCAGTGCGTCGGGACTAGCGGGAGGTGGCTACGAGCAGTACTTC.

The chain employs TRBV15 and TRBJ1-5; weak D call: TRBD1 (6 bases). Trimming pared 5 bases from V and 1 base from J, leaving 12 bases between. Germline V gene data show CDR1 as LNHNV and CDR2 as YYDKDF (reference sequence). CDR3 length: 15 residues. The CDR3 nucleotides are TGTGCCACCAGCGGCCGGGGGCAAAGCAATCAGCCCCAGCATTTT. Encoded protein: CATSGRGQSNQPQHF.

Worth noting for this clonotype: This may stem from a read error, because a much larger clone lies one nucleotide away. The V and J genes are TRBV12-3 or TRBV12-4 and TRBJ2-7; TRBD1 matches 7 bases. The last part of the DNA fits TRBJ2-5 better; the J call may be wrong. The CDR3 extends over 16 amino acids. In nucleotides, the CDR3 is TGTGCCGGCAGTCCACGGCGTGACAGGGAACAAGAGACCCAGTACTTC. Protein sequence: CAGSPRRDREQETQYF.

The chain joins TRBV10-2 to TRBJ2-7, with D possibly being TRBD1 (5 bases). Germline-derived CDR1 and CDR2 are WSHSY and SAAADI. The germline V and J ends were trimmed by 7 bases and 5 bases, with 15 bases remaining between them. CDR3 length equals 13 residues. The CDR3, as DNA: TGCGCCAGCACGAGGAGACAGTGTAACGAGCAGTACTTC. Its translation is CASTRRQCNEQYF.

This clonotype has only one observation. A read error may explain this, as a much larger clone is one base away. The chain carries TRBV5-1 and TRBJ1-2; perhaps TRBD1 as D (5 bases). Germline V gene data show CDR1 as SGHRS and CDR2 as YFSETQ. This CDR3 spans 15 amino acids. For the CDR3, the DNA is TGCACCAGCAGCTACGAGATCGGGGGATCCTATGGCTACACCTTC. Translating it yields CTSSYEIGGSYGYTF.

The rearrangement links TRBV12-3 or TRBV12-4 to TRBJ2-7; 7 bases map to TRBD2. The trim removed 1 base at V and 4 bases at J, leaving 7 bases unmatched. The CDR3 has 15 residues. CDR3 residues: CASSLVRAGVYEQYF. CDR3 nucleotide sequence: TGTGCCAGCAGTTTAGTTAGGGCGGGGGTGTACGAGCAGTACTTC.

This clonotype has more than one count but fewer than ten. The junction departs from the called germline gene at one end, perhaps through a read error. J is TRBJ2-5 and V is TRBV9; TRBD2 matches 8 bases. CDR1 and CDR2 (germline): SGDLS, YYNGEE. The CDR3 has 15 residues. The CDR3 nucleotides read TGTGCCAGCAGCGAGGGGACTAGGTGGAAAGAGACCCGGTACTTC. Protein product: CASSEGTRWKETRYF.